A single T cell receptor (beta chain) is shown here with its context. This clonotype was counted many times. This receptor's antigen is unknown. One base away there is no much larger clone; base qualities are not given. This specimen comes from a study of blood T cells in healthy people across ages (dated by TCRdb to between 2014 and 2017). With regard to the full study: Template switching captured roughly one uniquely barcoded TCR beta cDNA molecule per two T cells in model experiments. Age-related changes in TCR beta repertoire diversity were measured in the study by deep sequencing normalized with unique cDNA molecular identifiers. The donors were divided into four age groups: young (average roughly 17 years), middle-aged (roughly 42), aged (approximately 62) and long-lived (approximately 74). To avoid experimental bias, donors of different ages were spread randomly across the sequencing lanes. The study analyzed two additional independent replicas of 1 million unique cDNA reads from the same blood draw for two donors, one aged 18 to 29 and one aged 80 or older. Study-wide findings and limitations: Donor CMV infection status was unknown, potentially confounding age-related changes in expanded clonotypes. Total diversity estimates from one million sequenced T cells were considered lower bounds and underestimates. The long-lived group showed more naive CD4+ T cells, fewer expanded clones and increased TCR diversity than the aged group, suggesting age selection. Since profiling was done on bulk unsorted PBMCs, naive and antigen-experienced compartments could not be conclusively compared. As age increased, observed TCR beta diversity per million T cells dropped in a roughly linear way, and a significant reduction was already evident by age 40. There was a strong correlation between observed TCR beta diversity and the percentage of naive T cells measured by flow cytometry.

Library preparation employed 5' RACE. The data were produced on an Illumina HiSeq 2500. A second about 7 to 12 cycle PCR used a sample-barcoded 5' primer and a J-beta primer mix. A unique molecular identifier was introduced onto each TCR beta cDNA molecule by a template-switch 5' adaptor carrying 12 random nucleotides. Each sample yielded at least 3 million CDR3-containing paired-end reads. All of the RNA was converted into first-strand cDNA using the Mint cDNA synthesis kit, with a TRBC-specific oligonucleotide serving as the primer. Following uracil-DNA glycosylase treatment, a first 18-cycle PCR with universal primers M1SS and BC2_uni_R was performed on all cDNA. Turning to the authors' computational methods: For normalization, 1 million high-quality reads, each with a distinct molecular identifier, were randomly selected from each sample. Instead of being binned into consensus sequences, reads that shared molecular identifiers were thrown out. MiTCR, run with a Q25 quality threshold and the strictest error-elimination algorithm, handled CDR3 identification, clonotype clustering and error correction. A nonparametric unseen species model using Euler transformation provided a lower-bound estimate of total TCR beta diversity. TCRdb applied fastp at Q25 and MiXCR to the public reads, then kept only in-frame beta chains. CDR3 protein sequences are deduplicated, and each keeps its most common genes and DNA. These V and J calls originate from TCRdb's pipeline instead of the authors' own analysis. The sample table holds 650,000 to 700,000 distinct CDR3 sequences, of which around 32% were seen once. The ten largest clones capture roughly 15% of the sample.

The CDR3 spans 14 residues, from the cysteine through the phenylalanine. Only CDR3 DNA is held: 42 bases, read in frame from base 1. Compared with germline, V lacks 1 base and J lacks 3 bases; bases without a gene match: 3. The germline V gene encodes CDR1 DFQATT and CDR2 SNEGSKA (reference sequence). The approximately 39 donors, aged roughly 6 to 95 years, were systemically healthy Caucasian individuals from Russia. Around 10 milliliters of peripheral blood were collected from each donor into EDTA-treated Vacutainer tubes. Ficoll-Paque density-gradient centrifugation was used to isolate PBMCs, with at least 6 million per sample. Total RNA, at least 6 micrograms per sample, was extracted from PBMCs with Trizol reagent. The percentages of naive CD45RAhigh/CD27high T cells were determined by flow cytometry on a PBMC aliquot from every donor.

The sequenced sample was blood. This chain joins TRBV20-1 to TRBJ1-5, with 7 central nucleotides matching TRBD1. This TCR was recovered from a woman of 80 years or more in good health. Donor details come from another sample of the same person, matched by shared clones. The CDR3 loop reads CSARAGTDNQPQHF. The DNA sequence is given as TGCAGTGCTAGAGCCGGGACAGACAATCAGCCCCAGCATTTT.